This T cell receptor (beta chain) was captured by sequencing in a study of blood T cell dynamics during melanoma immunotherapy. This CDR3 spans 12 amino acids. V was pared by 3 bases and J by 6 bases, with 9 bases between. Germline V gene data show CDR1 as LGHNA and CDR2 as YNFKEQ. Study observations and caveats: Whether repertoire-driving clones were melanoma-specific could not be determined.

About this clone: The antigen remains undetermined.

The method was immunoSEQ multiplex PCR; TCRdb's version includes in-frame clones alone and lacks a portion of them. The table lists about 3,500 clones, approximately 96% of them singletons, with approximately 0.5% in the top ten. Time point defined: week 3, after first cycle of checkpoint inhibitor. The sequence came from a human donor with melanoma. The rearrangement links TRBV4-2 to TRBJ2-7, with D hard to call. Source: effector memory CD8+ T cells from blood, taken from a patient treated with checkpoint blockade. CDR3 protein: CASSQGWAEQYF. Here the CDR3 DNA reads TGTGCCAGCAGCCAGGGGTGGGCCGAGCAGTACTTC.